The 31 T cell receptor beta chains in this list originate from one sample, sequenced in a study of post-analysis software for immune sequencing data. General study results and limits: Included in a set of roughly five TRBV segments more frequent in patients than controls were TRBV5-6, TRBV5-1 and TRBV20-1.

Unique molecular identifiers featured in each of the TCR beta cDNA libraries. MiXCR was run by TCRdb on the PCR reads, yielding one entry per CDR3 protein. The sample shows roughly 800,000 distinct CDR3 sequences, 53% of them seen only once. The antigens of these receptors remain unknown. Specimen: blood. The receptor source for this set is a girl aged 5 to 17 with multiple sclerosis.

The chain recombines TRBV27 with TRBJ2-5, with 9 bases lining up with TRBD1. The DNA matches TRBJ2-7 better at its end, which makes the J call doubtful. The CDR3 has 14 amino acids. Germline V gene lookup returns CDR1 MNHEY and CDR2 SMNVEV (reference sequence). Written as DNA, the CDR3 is TGTGCCAGCAGTTACGGGACAGGGAACGACGAGCAGTACTTC. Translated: CASSYGTGNDEQYF.

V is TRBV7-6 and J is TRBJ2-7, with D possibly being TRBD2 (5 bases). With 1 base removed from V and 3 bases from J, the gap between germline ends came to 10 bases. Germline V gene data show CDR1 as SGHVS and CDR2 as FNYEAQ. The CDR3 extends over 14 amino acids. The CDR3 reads CASSLVGSVYEQYF. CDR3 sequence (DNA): TGTGCCAGCAGCTTAGTAGGGAGCGTCTACGAGCAGTACTTC. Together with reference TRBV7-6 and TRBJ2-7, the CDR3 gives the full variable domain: GAGVSQSPRYKVTKRGQDVALRCDPISGHVSLYWYRQALGQGPEFLTYFNYEAQQDKSGLPNDRFSAERPEGSISTLTIQRTEQRDSAMYRCASSLVGSVYEQYFGPGTRLTVT.

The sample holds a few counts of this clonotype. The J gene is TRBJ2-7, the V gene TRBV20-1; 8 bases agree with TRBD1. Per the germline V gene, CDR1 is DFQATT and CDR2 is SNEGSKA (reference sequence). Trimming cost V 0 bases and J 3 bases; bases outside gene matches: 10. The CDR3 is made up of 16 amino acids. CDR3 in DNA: TGCAGTGCTAGAGATTTGTTATCAGGGGGCCGCTACGAGCAGTACTTC. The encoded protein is CSARDLLSGGRYEQYF.

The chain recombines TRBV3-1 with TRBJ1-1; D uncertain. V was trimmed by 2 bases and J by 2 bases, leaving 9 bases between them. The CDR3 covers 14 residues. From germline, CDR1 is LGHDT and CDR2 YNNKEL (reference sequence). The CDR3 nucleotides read TGTGCCAGCAGCCAAAGGACGGTAAACACTGAAGCTTTCTTT. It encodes CASSQRTVNTEAFF.

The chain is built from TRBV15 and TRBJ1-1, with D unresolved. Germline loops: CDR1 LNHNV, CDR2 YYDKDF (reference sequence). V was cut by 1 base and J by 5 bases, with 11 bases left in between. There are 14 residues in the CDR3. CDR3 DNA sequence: TGTGCCACCAGCAGAGGCCCCGGTGGTACTGAAGCTTTCTTT. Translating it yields CATSRGPGGTEAFF.

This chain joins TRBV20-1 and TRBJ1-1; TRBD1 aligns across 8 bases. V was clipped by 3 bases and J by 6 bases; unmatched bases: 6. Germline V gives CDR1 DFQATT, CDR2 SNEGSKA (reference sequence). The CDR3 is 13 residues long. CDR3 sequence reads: CSARGRGLAEAFF. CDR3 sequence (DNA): TGCAGTGCTAGGGGCAGGGGGCTAGCTGAAGCTTTCTTT.

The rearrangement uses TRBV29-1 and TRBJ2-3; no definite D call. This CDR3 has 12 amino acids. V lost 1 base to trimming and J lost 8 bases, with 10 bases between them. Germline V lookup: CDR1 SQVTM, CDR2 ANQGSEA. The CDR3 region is CSVEGFISTQYF. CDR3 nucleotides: TGCAGCGTTGAAGGGTTTATTTCTACGCAGTATTTT.

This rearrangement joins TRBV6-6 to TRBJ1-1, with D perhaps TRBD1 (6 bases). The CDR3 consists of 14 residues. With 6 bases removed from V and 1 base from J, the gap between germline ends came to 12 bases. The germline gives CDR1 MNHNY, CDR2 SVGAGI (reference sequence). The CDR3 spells CASRFGGENTEAFF. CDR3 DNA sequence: TGTGCCAGCAGGTTCGGGGGCGAGAACACTGAAGCTTTCTTT.

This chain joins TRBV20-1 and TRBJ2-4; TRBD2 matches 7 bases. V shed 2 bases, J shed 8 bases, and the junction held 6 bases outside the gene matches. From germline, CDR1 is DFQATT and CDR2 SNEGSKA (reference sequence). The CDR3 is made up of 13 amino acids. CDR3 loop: CSARRTRNDIQYF. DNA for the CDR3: TGCAGTGCTAGACGGACTAGGAATGACATTCAGTACTTC.

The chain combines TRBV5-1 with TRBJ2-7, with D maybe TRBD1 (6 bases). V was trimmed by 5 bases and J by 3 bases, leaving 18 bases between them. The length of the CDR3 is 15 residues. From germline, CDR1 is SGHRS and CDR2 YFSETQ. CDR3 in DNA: TGCGCCAGCAGACCCGATACAGGGCTGGGCTACGAGCAGTACTTC. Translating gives CASRPDTGLGYEQYF.

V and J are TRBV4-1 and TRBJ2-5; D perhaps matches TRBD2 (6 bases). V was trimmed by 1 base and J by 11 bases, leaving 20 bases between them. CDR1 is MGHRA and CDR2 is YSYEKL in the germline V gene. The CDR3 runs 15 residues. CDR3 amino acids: CASSQVRLVVHEQYF. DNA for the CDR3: TGCGCCAGCAGCCAAGTCCGACTAGTAGTCCATGAGCAGTACTTC.

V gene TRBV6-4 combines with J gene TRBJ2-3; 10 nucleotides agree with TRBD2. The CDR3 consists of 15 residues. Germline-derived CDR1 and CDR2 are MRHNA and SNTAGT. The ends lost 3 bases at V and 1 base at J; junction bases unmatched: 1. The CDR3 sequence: CASSESGGGTDTQYF. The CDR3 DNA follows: TGTGCCAGCAGTGAGAGCGGGGGGGGCACAGATACGCAGTATTTT.

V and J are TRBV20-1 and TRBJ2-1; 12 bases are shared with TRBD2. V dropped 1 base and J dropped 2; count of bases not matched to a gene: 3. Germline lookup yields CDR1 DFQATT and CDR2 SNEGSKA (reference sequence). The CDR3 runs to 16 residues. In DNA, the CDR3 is TGCAGTGCTAGAGGGACTAGCGGGGCCGCCTACAATGAGCAGTTCTTC. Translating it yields CSARGTSGAAYNEQFF.

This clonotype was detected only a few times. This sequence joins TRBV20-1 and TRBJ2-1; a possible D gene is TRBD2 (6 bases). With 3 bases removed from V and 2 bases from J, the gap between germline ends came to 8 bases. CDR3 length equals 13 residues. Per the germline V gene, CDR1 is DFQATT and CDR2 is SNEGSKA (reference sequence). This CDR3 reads CSASKRAYNEQFF. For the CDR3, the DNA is TGCAGTGCTAGTAAGCGGGCCTACAATGAGCAGTTCTTC.

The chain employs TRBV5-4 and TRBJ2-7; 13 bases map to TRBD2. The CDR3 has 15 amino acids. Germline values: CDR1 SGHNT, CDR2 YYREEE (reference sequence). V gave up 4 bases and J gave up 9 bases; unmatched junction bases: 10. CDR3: CASSKGLAGAKGQYF. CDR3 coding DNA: TGTGCCAGCAGCAAAGGACTAGCGGGGGCTAAAGGGCAGTACTTC.

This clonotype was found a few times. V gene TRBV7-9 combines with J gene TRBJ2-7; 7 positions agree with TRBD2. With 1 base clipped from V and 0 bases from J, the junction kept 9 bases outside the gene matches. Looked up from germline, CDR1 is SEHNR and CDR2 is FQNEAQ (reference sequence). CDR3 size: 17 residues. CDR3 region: CASSLVLLAQHSYEQYF. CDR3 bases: TGTGCCAGCAGCTTAGTACTACTAGCGCAACACTCCTACGAGCAGTACTTC.

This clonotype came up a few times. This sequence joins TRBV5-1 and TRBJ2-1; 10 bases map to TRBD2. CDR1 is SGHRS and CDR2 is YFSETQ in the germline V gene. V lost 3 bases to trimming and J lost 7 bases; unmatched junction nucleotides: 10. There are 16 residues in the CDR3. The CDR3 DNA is TGCGCCAGCAGCTCGGCCTCTAGCGGGGGTCTTAATGAGCAGTTCTTC. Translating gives CASSSASSGGLNEQFF.

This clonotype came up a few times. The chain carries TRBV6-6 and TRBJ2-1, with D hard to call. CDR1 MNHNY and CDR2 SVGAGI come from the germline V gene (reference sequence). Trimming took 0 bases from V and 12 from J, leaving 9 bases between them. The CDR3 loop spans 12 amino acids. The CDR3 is CASSYSGWGQFF. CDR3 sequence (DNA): TGTGCCAGCAGTTACTCAGGGTGGGGGCAGTTCTTC.

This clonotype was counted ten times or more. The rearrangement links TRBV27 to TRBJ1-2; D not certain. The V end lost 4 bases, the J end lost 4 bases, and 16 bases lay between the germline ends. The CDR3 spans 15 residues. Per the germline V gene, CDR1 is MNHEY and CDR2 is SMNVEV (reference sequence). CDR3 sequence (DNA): TGTGCCAGCAGTTCCCACACGGCGTCGGGCTATGGCTACACCTTC. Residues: CASSSHTASGYGYTF.

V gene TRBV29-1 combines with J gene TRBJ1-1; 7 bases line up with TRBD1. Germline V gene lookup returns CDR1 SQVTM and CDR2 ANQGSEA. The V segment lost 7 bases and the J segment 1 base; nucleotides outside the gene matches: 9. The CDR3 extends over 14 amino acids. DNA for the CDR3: TGCAGCGCCGAAAACCGACAGGGGAACACTGAAGCTTTCTTT. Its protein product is CSAENRQGNTEAFF.

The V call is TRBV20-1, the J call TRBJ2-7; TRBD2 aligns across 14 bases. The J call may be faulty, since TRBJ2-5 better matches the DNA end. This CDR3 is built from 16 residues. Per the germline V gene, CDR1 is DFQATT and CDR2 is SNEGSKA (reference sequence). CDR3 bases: TGCAGTGCTAGCAGACTAGCGGGAGGGCTTAAAGAGACCCAGTACTTC. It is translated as CSASRLAGGLKETQYF.

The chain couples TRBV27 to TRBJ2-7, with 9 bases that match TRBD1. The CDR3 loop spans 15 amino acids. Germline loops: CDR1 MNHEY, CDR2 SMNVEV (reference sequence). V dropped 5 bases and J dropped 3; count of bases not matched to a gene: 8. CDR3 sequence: CASSRSPGQGYEQYF. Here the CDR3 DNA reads TGTGCCAGCAGTCGATCTCCGGGACAGGGCTACGAGCAGTACTTC.

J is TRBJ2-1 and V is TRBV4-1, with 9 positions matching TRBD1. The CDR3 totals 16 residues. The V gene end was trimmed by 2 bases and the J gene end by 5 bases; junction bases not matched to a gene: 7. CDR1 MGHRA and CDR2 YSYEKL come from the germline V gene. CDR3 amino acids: CASSQLLTGGNNEQFF. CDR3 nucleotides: TGCGCCAGCAGCCAACTCTTGACAGGGGGTAACAATGAGCAGTTCTTC.

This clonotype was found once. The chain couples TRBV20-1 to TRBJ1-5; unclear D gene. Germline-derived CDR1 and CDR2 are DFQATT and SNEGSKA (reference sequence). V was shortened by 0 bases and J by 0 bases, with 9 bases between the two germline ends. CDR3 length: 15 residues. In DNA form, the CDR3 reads TGCAGTGCTAGAGATTGGGAGTTTAGCAATCAGCCCCAGCATTTT. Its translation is CSARDWEFSNQPQHF.

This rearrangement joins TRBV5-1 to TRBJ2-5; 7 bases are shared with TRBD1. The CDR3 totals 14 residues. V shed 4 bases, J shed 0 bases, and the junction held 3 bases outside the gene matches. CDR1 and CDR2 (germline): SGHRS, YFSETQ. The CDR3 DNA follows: TGCGCCAGCAGCGTGGGACAGCACCAAGAGACCCAGTACTTC. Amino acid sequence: CASSVGQHQETQYF.

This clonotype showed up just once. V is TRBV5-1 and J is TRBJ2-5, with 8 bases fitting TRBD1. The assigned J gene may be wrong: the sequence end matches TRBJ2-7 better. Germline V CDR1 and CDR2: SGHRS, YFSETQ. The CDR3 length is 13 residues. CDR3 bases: TGCGCCAGCAGCACGGACAGGGTCTACGAGCAGTACTTC. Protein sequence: CASSTDRVYEQYF.

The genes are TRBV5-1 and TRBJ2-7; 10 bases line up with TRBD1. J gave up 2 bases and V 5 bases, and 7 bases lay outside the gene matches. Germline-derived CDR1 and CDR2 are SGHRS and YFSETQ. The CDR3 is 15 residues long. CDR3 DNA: TGCGCCAGCAGACCGGCCGGGACAGGGGCCTACGAGCAGTACTTC. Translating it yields CASRPAGTGAYEQYF. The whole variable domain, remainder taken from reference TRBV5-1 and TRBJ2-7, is KAGVTQTPRYLIKTRGQQVTLSCSPISGHRSVSWYQQTPGQGLQFLFEYFSETQRNKGNFPGRFSGRQFSNSRSEMNVSTLELGDSALYLCASRPAGTGAYEQYFGPGTRLTVT.

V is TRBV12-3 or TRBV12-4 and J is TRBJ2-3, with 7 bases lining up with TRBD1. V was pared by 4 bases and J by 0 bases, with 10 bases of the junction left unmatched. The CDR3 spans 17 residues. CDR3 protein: CASSSSQQGSSTDTQYF. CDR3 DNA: TGTGCCAGCAGTTCGTCCCAACAGGGGTCTAGCACAGATACGCAGTATTTT.

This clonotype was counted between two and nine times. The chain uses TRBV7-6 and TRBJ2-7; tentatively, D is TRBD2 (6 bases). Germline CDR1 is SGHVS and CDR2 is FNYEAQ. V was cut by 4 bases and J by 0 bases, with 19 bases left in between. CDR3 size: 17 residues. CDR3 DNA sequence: TGTGCCAGCAGCTCTGCCCCTCGAGGCGGGGCCTCCTACGAGCAGTACTTC. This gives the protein CASSSAPRGGASYEQYF.

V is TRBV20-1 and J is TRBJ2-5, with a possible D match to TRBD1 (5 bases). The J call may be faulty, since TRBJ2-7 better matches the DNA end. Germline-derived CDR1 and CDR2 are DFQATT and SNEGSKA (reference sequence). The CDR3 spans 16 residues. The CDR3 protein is CSALQERVRPDYEQYF. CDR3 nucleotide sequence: TGCAGTGCTTTACAGGAGCGAGTAAGACCCGACTACGAGCAGTACTTC.

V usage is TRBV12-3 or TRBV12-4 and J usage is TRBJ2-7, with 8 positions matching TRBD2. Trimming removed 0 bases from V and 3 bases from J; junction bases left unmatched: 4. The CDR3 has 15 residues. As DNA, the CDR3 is TGTGCCAGCAGTTTAGCGGCGGGAGGCCGCTACGAGCAGTACTTC. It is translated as CASSLAAGGRYEQYF.